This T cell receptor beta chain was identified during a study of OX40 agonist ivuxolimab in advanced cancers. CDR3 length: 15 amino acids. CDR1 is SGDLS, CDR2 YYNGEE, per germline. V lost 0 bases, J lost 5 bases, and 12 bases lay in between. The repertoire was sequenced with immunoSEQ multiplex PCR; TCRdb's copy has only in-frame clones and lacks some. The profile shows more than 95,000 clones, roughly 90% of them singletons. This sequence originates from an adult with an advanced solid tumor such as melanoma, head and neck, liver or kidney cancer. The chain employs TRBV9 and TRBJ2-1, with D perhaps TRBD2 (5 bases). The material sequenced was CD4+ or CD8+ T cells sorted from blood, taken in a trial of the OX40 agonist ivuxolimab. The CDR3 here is CASSVAPAEDNEQFF. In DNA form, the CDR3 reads TGTGCCAGCAGCGTAGCCCCAGCGGAGGACAATGAGCAGTTCTTC.